Each of the 29 T cell receptor beta chains below was sequenced from the same sample in a study of blood T cell repertoires in COVID-19. The data were produced by immunoSEQ multiplex PCR, yet TCRdb's version contains in-frame clones alone and is incomplete. The table lists 250,000 to 300,000 clones, approximately 85% of them singletons. The source material was PBMCs or T cells enriched from blood (not recorded which). All receptors derive from a woman between 50 and 59 years old who had recovered from COVID-19.

This clone was counted once. The V gene is TRBV25-1, the J gene TRBJ2-2, with D possibly being TRBD1 (5 bases). The CDR3 totals 14 residues. V was pared by 3 bases and J by 5 bases, with 10 bases between. The V gene's germline CDR1 is MGHDK and CDR2 SYGVNS. CDR3 DNA sequence: TGTGCCAGCAGTGACCAGGGCCGGACCGGGGAGCTGTTTTTT. Translating it yields CASSDQGRTGELFF.

The chain is built from TRBV25-1 and TRBJ1-1; D may be TRBD1 (6 bases). The germline V and J ends were trimmed by 9 bases and 1 base, with 12 bases remaining between them. The CDR3 has 13 residues. Germline CDR1 is MGHDK and CDR2 is SYGVNS. The CDR3 spells CASRGHQNTEAFF. The CDR3 DNA reads TGTGCCAGTCGGGGACATCAGAACACTGAAGCTTTCTTT.

The V call is TRBV2, the J call TRBJ2-7, with D perhaps TRBD1 (6 bases). This CDR3 contains 14 residues. Trimming left V 10 bases short and J 6 bases short, with 22 bases between. CDR1 and CDR2 from the germline V gene are SNHLY and FYNNEI. CDR3 in DNA: TGTGCCACACGAGAGAACAACAGGGCAGGCGAGCAGTACTTC. The encoded protein is CATRENNRAGEQYF.

V and J are TRBV19 and TRBJ1-1, with D possibly being TRBD1 (5 bases). The CDR3 totals 15 residues. V lost 6 bases, J lost 0 bases, and 14 bases lay in between. Germline loops: CDR1 LNHDA, CDR2 SQIVND (reference sequence). The CDR3 here is CASRRYGGLNTEAFF. The CDR3 DNA reads TGTGCCAGTAGAAGGTACGGGGGTTTGAACACTGAAGCTTTCTTT.

The CDR3 loop is CASRDSFYNEQFF. CDR3 DNA sequence: TGTGCCAGTAGGGACAGTTTCTACAATGAGCAGTTCTTC. The chain uses TRBV19 and TRBJ2-1; the D gene is possibly TRBD1 (6 bases). V was clipped by 6 bases and J by 3 bases, with 9 bases between them. Germline V gene data show CDR1 as LNHDA and CDR2 as SQIVND (reference sequence). The CDR3 has 13 amino acids.

J is TRBJ2-1 and V is TRBV20-1; D unresolved. CDR3 length: 15 residues. The germline V gene has CDR1 DFQATT and CDR2 SNEGSKA (reference sequence). Between the trimmed V and J ends, which lost 3 bases and 1 base, there was a span of 13 bases. The CDR3 loop reads CSASVPPVSYNEQFF. CDR3 coding DNA: TGCAGTGCTAGTGTTCCCCCGGTGTCCTACAATGAGCAGTTCTTC.

The chain recombines TRBV7-2 with TRBJ1-1, with TRBD1 matching over 10 bases. The germline gives CDR1 SGHTA, CDR2 FQGNSA. CDR3 length: 14 residues. Unmatched junction bases numbered 4, after V lost 5 bases and J lost 4 bases. CDR3 in amino acids: CASSTDRGGTEAFF. CDR3 coding DNA: TGTGCCAGCAGCACGGACAGGGGGGGCACTGAAGCTTTCTTT.

Remarks on this clone: At one end the junction does not follow the germline gene, possibly because of a read error. Other DNA variants within this sample encode the same CDR3. The chain links TRBV11-2 to TRBJ2-1; 10 bases are shared with TRBD2. Germline values: CDR1 SGHAT, CDR2 FQNNGV. The CDR3 runs 16 residues. The CDR3: CASSLGSSGRFDEQFF. CDR3 nucleotide sequence: TGTGCTAGCAGCTTAGGATCTAGCGGGAGATTCGATGAGCAGTTCTTC.

The genes are TRBV28 and TRBJ1-2, with TRBD1 identical over 10 bases. The CDR3 extends over 15 amino acids. J gave up 4 bases and V 5 bases, and 7 bases lay outside the gene matches. CDR1 and CDR2 (germline): MDHEN, SYDVKM. The CDR3 DNA sequence: TGTGCCAGCAGTCCACTTGGACAGGGGGGCTATGGCTACACCTTC. Its protein is CASSPLGQGGYGYTF.

The CDR3: CASRSMVSYEQYF. For the CDR3, the DNA is TGTGCCAGCAGAAGTATGGTCAGCTACGAGCAGTACTTC. This chain connects TRBV27 to TRBJ2-7; no reliable D call. Germline V gene sequence: CDR1 MNHEY, CDR2 SMNVEV (reference sequence). With 6 bases removed from V and 3 bases from J, the gap between germline ends came to 12 bases. The CDR3 contains 13 residues.

The chain has TRBV5-1 and TRBJ2-7; 11 bases fit TRBD1. The V gene end was trimmed by 4 bases and the J gene end by 6 bases; junction bases not matched to a gene: 12. Germline CDR1 SGHRS, CDR2 YFSETQ. The length of the CDR3 is 16 residues. The CDR3 sequence is CASSLIGQGAFSEQYF. The CDR3 DNA sequence: TGCGCCAGCAGCCTCATAGGACAGGGGGCCTTTTCCGAGCAGTACTTC.

This clone was seen a single time. The rearrangement uses TRBV12-3 or TRBV12-4 and TRBJ2-7; D uncertain. This CDR3 contains 12 residues. The V gene lost 7 bases and the J gene lost 6 bases, with 13 bases spanning the gap. CDR3 nucleotides: TGTGCCAGCACTTGGTCGTTAGCCGAGCAGTACTTC. It codes for CASTWSLAEQYF.

The genes are TRBV6-5 and TRBJ2-3; 11 positions agree with TRBD2. J gave up 7 bases and V 4 bases, and 10 bases lay outside the gene matches. The germline V gene encodes CDR1 MNHEY and CDR2 SVGAGI. The CDR3 sequence is 16 residues long. CDR3 protein: CASSFPPTSGDYTQYF. Here the CDR3 DNA reads TGTGCCAGCAGTTTTCCGCCGACTAGCGGGGATTATACGCAGTATTTT.

The genes are TRBV19 and TRBJ2-3, with a possible D match to TRBD1 (6 bases). The CDR3 consists of 16 residues. CDR1 and CDR2 from the germline V gene are LNHDA and SQIVND (reference sequence). V was pared by 6 bases and J by 2 bases, with 18 bases between. The CDR3 spells CASRTLGGINTDTQYF. DNA of the CDR3: TGTGCCAGTAGAACCCTTGGGGGCATTAACACAGATACGCAGTATTTT. The variable domain in full, with the rest retrieved from reference TRBV19 and TRBJ2-3, is DGGITQSPKYLFRKEGQNVTLSCEQNLNHDAMYWYRQDPGQGLRLIYYSQIVNDFQKGDIAEGYSVSREKKESFPLTVTSAQKNPTAFYLCASRTLGGINTDTQYFGPGTRLTVL.

The chain has TRBV30 and TRBJ2-1, with TRBD1 matching over 10 bases. The CDR3 runs to 14 residues. In germline, CDR1 is GTSNPN, CDR2 SVGIG (reference sequence). V shed 4 bases and J 9 bases; nucleotides not matched to a gene: 9. Written as DNA, the CDR3 is TGTGCCTGGAAGAATGACAGGGGGCTGGGTGAGCAGTTCTTC. Amino acid sequence: CAWKNDRGLGEQFF.

The chain is built from TRBV5-1 and TRBJ2-7, with 7 nucleotides matching TRBD1. The CDR3 has 15 amino acids. V was clipped by 0 bases and J by 4 bases; unmatched bases: 7. CDR1 is SGHRS, CDR2 YFSETQ, per germline. The CDR3 DNA reads as TGCGCCAGCAGCTTGGGGGCAGGGGGTGCGTACGAGCAGTACTTC. Translating it yields CASSLGAGGAYEQYF. The complete variable domain, with remaining parts taken from reference TRBV5-1 and TRBJ2-7, reads KAGVTQTPRYLIKTRGQQVTLSCSPISGHRSVSWYQQTPGQGLQFLFEYFSETQRNKGNFPGRFSGRQFSNSRSEMNVSTLELGDSALYLCASSLGAGGAYEQYFGPGTRLTVT.

This chain joins TRBV2 and TRBJ2-1; D possibly corresponds to TRBD2 (5 bases). The CDR3 contains 15 residues. V lost 4 bases and J 2 bases, leaving 12 bases between the germline ends. Germline V CDR1 and CDR2: SNHLY, FYNNEI. The CDR3 nucleotides read TGTGCCAGCAGTGTGGAAGCGGCAGCCTACAATGAGCAGTTCTTC. It yields the protein CASSVEAAAYNEQFF.

The chain couples TRBV18 to TRBJ1-2; TRBD1 matches 8 bases. This CDR3 contains 16 residues. Germline trimming cut 5 bases from V and 2 bases from J; bases unmatched to any gene: 10. Germline V gene sequence: CDR1 KGHSH, CDR2 LQKENI. The chain's CDR3 is CASSITGGMRNYGYTF. The DNA for the CDR3 is TGTGCCAGCTCAATTACAGGGGGAATGAGGAACTATGGCTACACCTTC.

The chain uses TRBV6-1 and TRBJ2-5; no clear D gene. Germline CDR1 and CDR2: MNHNS and SASEGT. The germline V and J ends were trimmed by 1 base and 1 base, with 7 bases remaining between them. The CDR3 runs 14 residues. CDR3 sequence: CASSEGAFQETQYF. CDR3 coding DNA: TGTGCCAGCAGTGAAGGAGCCTTCCAAGAGACCCAGTACTTC.

The V gene is TRBV5-1, the J gene TRBJ1-1, with D unclear. The V gene lost 6 bases and the J gene lost 1 base, with 10 bases spanning the gap. The CDR3 sequence is 13 residues long. From germline, CDR1 is SGHRS and CDR2 YFSETQ. This chain's CDR3 is CASKEGANTEAFF. The CDR3 nucleotides are TGCGCCAGCAAGGAGGGCGCGAACACTGAAGCTTTCTTT.

The chain has TRBV19 and TRBJ2-2; possible D gene TRBD1, 7 bases. This CDR3 region has 14 residues. Germline V CDR1 and CDR2: LNHDA, SQIVND (reference sequence). V lost 8 bases, J lost 4 bases, and 14 bases lay in between. The CDR3 region is CASSWQGGTGELFF. The DNA of the CDR3 is TGTGCCAGTTCTTGGCAGGGGGGCACCGGGGAGCTGTTTTTT.

The chain couples TRBV9 to TRBJ1-6, with 8 nucleotides matching TRBD1. The CDR3 contains 20 residues. V lost 0 bases and J lost 7; bases outside the gene matches: 18. Germline CDR1 and CDR2: SGDLS and YYNGEE. CDR3 DNA sequence: TGTGCCAGCAGCGTAGCTACAAGGGTCGGACCGACAGGGGCAAATTCACCCCTCCACTTT. Translating gives CASSVATRVGPTGANSPLHF.

The chain joins TRBV12-3 or TRBV12-4 to TRBJ1-4; D may be TRBD1 (5 bases). Trimming pared 7 bases from V and 10 bases from J, leaving 13 bases between. This CDR3 has 12 amino acids. CDR3: CASTRAGGKLFF. CDR3 bases: TGTGCCAGCACCAGGGCGGGGGGAAAACTGTTTTTT.

The J gene is TRBJ2-7, the V gene TRBV7-8, with TRBD1 identical over 9 bases. Trimming at V came to 3 bases and at J to 2 bases, leaving 2 bases not matched to a gene. CDR3 size: 14 residues. Germline CDR1 reads SGHVS; CDR2 reads FQNEAQ. This CDR3 is CASSFRDRAYEQYF. The CDR3 DNA is TGTGCCAGCAGCTTCCGGGACAGGGCCTACGAGCAGTACTTC.

Written as DNA, the CDR3 is TGTGCCAGCAGTTCCGGACAGGGGGCGGGCTATGGCTACACCTTC. Protein product: CASSSGQGAGYGYTF. J is TRBJ1-2 and V is TRBV6-5; 11 positions match TRBD1. CDR3 size: 15 residues. The V gene end was trimmed by 4 bases and the J gene end by 4 bases; junction bases not matched to a gene: 5. CDR1 is MNHEY, CDR2 SVGAGI, per germline.

This chain links TRBV4-1 with TRBJ2-7; tentatively, D is TRBD2 (7 bases). The CDR3 covers 15 residues. CDR1 and CDR2 (germline): MGHRA, YSYEKL. Trimming stripped 5 bases from V and 5 bases from J, with 19 bases between. CDR3 in amino acids: CASSAGQPGGDEQYF. In nucleotides, the CDR3 is TGCGCCAGCAGCGCCGGACAGCCGGGGGGTGACGAGCAGTACTTC.

The table lists this clone with a few counts. The V call is TRBV28, the J call TRBJ2-2; 14 bases align to TRBD2. Trimming removed 4 bases from V and 10 bases from J; junction bases left unmatched: 5. CDR1 is MDHEN, CDR2 SYDVKM, per germline. This CDR3 comprises 15 residues. CDR3 protein: CASSSGTSGSKELFF. As DNA, the CDR3 is TGTGCCAGCAGTTCAGGGACTAGCGGGAGTAAGGAGCTGTTTTTT.

The chain employs TRBV6-5 and TRBJ2-1; 10 positions agree with TRBD2. This CDR3 has 15 residues. V lost 3 bases and J lost 3; bases outside the gene matches: 2. CDR1 is MNHEY, CDR2 SVGAGI, per germline. CDR3: CASSYLAGVYNEQFF. The DNA of the CDR3 is TGTGCCAGCAGTTATCTAGCGGGAGTCTACAATGAGCAGTTCTTC.

The chain has TRBV2 and TRBJ1-1; possibly TRBD1 for D (5 bases). Trimming left V 10 bases short and J 4 bases short, with 22 bases between. Germline values: CDR1 SNHLY, CDR2 FYNNEI. The CDR3 spans 15 residues. CDR3 sequence: CATKQLTVRGTEAFF. The DNA for the CDR3 is TGTGCCACTAAGCAATTGACAGTCAGAGGCACTGAAGCTTTCTTT.